A single T cell receptor beta chain is shown here with its context. The antigen is not known. The library targeted TCRbeta and was prepared with unique molecular identifiers. TCRdb used MiXCR to reprocess the PCR reads, holding one entry per CDR3 protein. The sample holds fewer than 450,000 distinct CDR3 sequences, 15% to 20% seen once. This specimen belongs to a study of T-cell reconstitution after alpha-beta-depleted transplantation in children. Study conclusions and caveats: About two months after transplant, alpha-beta T cells reportedly came from several hundred expanded graft clones. From newly produced T cells came most of the T-cell counts and diversity one year after transplant.

Per germline, CDR1 LGHNA and CDR2 YSLEER. The CDR3 covers 14 residues. V shed 1 base, J shed 7 bases, and the junction held 3 bases outside the gene matches. This specimen was PBMCs, mostly from graft donor cells, taken 360 days after TCRalphabeta/CD19-depleted stem cell transplant. This TCR came from a male patient aged 2-9 years who had a stem cell transplant for acute lymphoblastic leukemia, so the T cells may come from the graft donor. The chain recombines TRBV4-3 with TRBJ2-2; TRBD1 aligns across 7 bases. CDR3 in amino acids: CASSQGQGSGELFF. DNA for the CDR3: TGCGCCAGCAGCCAAGGACAGGGCAGCGGGGAGCTGTTTTTT.